One and the same sample provided the 27 T cell receptor beta chains below, sequenced in a study of naive and memory T cell subsets. The beta constant-region primer was an equimolar mix of two oligonucleotides covering TRBC1 and TRBC2. Nested alpha and beta constant-region primers with the SP2 primer drove four PCR rounds on ligated cDNA. TCRdb recomputed calls from the UMI-ligation and nested PCR reads with MiXCR, one row per CDR3 protein. The table includes tens of thousands of distinct CDR3 sequences, approximately 18% detected once. Input material: effector memory CD4+ T cells from blood. This sample's subset: effector memory, CD45RA- CD27-. These receptors all come from a human donor in good health.

Concerning this clonotype: Being one base from a much bigger clone, this may be a read error. This CDR3 fails to terminate in the conserved phenylalanine or tryptophan, so it likely reflects a read error. V and J are TRBV29-1 and TRBJ2-1; maybe TRBD1 (5 bases). Germline CDR1 and CDR2: SQVTM and ANQGSEA. V lost 3 bases to trimming and J lost 6 bases, with 9 bases between them. This CDR3 is built from 12 residues. CDR3 sequence reads: CSVERTSNEQFS. In DNA, the CDR3 is TGCAGCGTTGAGCGGACAAGCAATGAGCAGTTCTCC.

This sequence joins TRBV6-5 and TRBJ1-2, with D unresolved. Looked up from germline, CDR1 is MNHEY and CDR2 is SVGAGI. The CDR3 has 16 amino acids. The ends were cut back, 0 bases at V and 5 bases at J, with 16 bases in the middle. The CDR3 is CASSYSFGGNRYGYTF. The DNA of the CDR3 is TGTGCCAGCAGTTACTCCTTCGGAGGAAACCGATATGGCTACACCTTC.

The V call is TRBV29-1, the J call TRBJ1-1; TRBD1 matches at 9 bases. The length of the CDR3 is 16 residues. The germline CDR1 and CDR2 sequences are SQVTM and ANQGSEA. Trimming took 6 bases from V and 0 from J; bases not matched to a gene: 11. The CDR3 region has the DNA TGCAGCGTCGTTCTAGGACAGGGGAGGCTGAACACTGAAGCTTTCTTT. This gives the protein CSVVLGQGRLNTEAFF.

This clonotype appeared many times. The chain recombines TRBV7-8 with TRBJ1-5; TRBD1 aligns across 9 bases. With V trimmed by 5 bases and J by 4 bases, 6 bases remained unmatched. Germline lookup yields CDR1 SGHVS and CDR2 FQNEAQ. The CDR3 sequence is 15 residues long. The CDR3 region is CASSQTTGGNQPQHF. For the CDR3, the DNA is TGTGCCAGCAGCCAAACGACAGGGGGAAATCAGCCCCAGCATTTT.

J is TRBJ2-1 and V is TRBV12-3 or TRBV12-4, with no clear D. The CDR3 spans 12 residues. V was pared by 1 base and J by 4 bases, with 2 bases between. In DNA form, the CDR3 reads TGTGCCAGCAGTTTAGATTACAATGAGCAGTTCTTC. Protein: CASSLDYNEQFF.

This clonotype was seen more than once but under ten times. The chain couples TRBV7-9 to TRBJ1-4, with 10 nucleotides matching TRBD1. V was pared by 5 bases and J by 2 bases, with 5 bases of the junction left unmatched. There are 16 residues in the CDR3. Germline CDR1 reads SEHNR; CDR2 reads FQNEAQ (reference sequence). CDR3 region: CASSNGQGGTNEKLFF. Here the CDR3 DNA reads TGTGCCAGCAGCAACGGACAGGGGGGGACTAATGAAAAACTGTTTTTT.

This clonotype is medium-sized within its sample. CDR3 sequence: CAIKVESTDTQYF. The CDR3 DNA sequence: TGTGCCATCAAAGTCGAATCCACAGATACGCAGTATTTT. This chain links TRBV10-3 with TRBJ2-3, with D unresolved. Trimming took off 7 bases at V and 2 bases at J, with 10 bases between the two ends. The length of the CDR3 is 13 residues. Germline assignment: CDR1 ENHRY and CDR2 SYGVKD.

A few counts support this clonotype. CDR3 protein: CASRGQTYEQYF. CDR3 DNA sequence: TGTGCCAGCAGGGGACAAACCTACGAGCAGTACTTC. The chain carries TRBV28 and TRBJ2-7; tentatively, D is TRBD1 (6 bases). This CDR3 is 12 amino acids long. The germline V gene has CDR1 MDHEN and CDR2 SYDVKM. With 6 bases removed from V and 2 bases from J, the gap between germline ends came to 8 bases.

This clonotype rates as medium-sized. This rearrangement joins TRBV27 to TRBJ1-6; the D is unclear. The ends were cut back, 0 bases at V and 15 bases at J, with 9 bases in the middle. The CDR3 loop spans 12 amino acids. From germline, CDR1 is MNHEY and CDR2 SMNVEV (reference sequence). In DNA, the CDR3 is TGTGCCAGCAGTTTATCTGGCGGTAACCTCCACTTT. This encodes CASSLSGGNLHF.

This clonotype was observed a few times. V usage is TRBV6-5 and J usage is TRBJ1-3; unclear D gene. The germline V gene encodes CDR1 MNHEY and CDR2 SVGAGI. Trimming took 7 bases from V and 4 from J, leaving 14 bases between them. This CDR3 comprises 14 residues. The DNA for the CDR3 is TGTGCCAGCACCAGAGGGCAATCCGGAAACACCATATATTTT. As protein: CASTRGQSGNTIYF.

This clonotype was seen many times. The chain carries TRBV3-1 and TRBJ2-2; perhaps TRBD1 as D (6 bases). The CDR3 extends over 17 amino acids. Germline V gives CDR1 LGHDT, CDR2 YNNKEL (reference sequence). Trimming shortened V by 1 base and J by 3 bases, and 15 bases separated the two germline ends. The CDR3 sequence: CASSQGEGVKYTGELFF. Written as DNA, the CDR3 is TGTGCCAGCAGCCAAGGAGAGGGGGTTAAGTACACCGGGGAGCTGTTTTTT.

V gene TRBV5-1 combines with J gene TRBJ2-7, with 8 bases fitting TRBD2. Germline V gene sequence: CDR1 SGHRS, CDR2 YFSETQ. CDR3 size: 18 residues. V shed 0 bases, J shed 5 bases, and the junction held 16 bases outside the gene matches. The CDR3 here is CASSLGLAGRSHAHEQYF. In DNA form, the CDR3 reads TGCGCCAGCAGCTTGGGCCTAGCGGGTAGATCGCACGCTCACGAGCAGTACTTC.

The chain employs TRBV24-1 and TRBJ2-3, with 9 positions matching TRBD2. The CDR3 loop spans 16 amino acids. Germline CDR1 is KGHDR and CDR2 is SFDVKD. V trimming: 6 bases; J trimming: 2 bases; junction bases outside the gene matches: 8. This CDR3 is CATSPGTSIYTDTQYF. Written as DNA, the CDR3 is TGTGCCACCAGTCCGGGGACTAGCATCTACACAGATACGCAGTATTTT.

This clonotype was seen a handful of times. The rearrangement joins TRBV6-2 or TRBV6-3 to TRBJ1-2; no clear D. CDR1 and CDR2 from the germline V gene are MNHEY and SVGEGT. The CDR3 is 13 amino acids. Trimming took off 7 bases at V and 5 bases at J, with 14 bases between the two ends. The CDR3 spells CASKFATAYGYTF. DNA of the CDR3: TGTGCCAGCAAGTTTGCAACAGCGTATGGCTACACCTTC.

The chain couples TRBV30 to TRBJ1-1; tentatively, D is TRBD1 (6 bases). Germline V CDR1 and CDR2: GTSNPN, SVGIG (reference sequence). Trimming took off 2 bases at V and 7 bases at J, with 11 bases between the two ends. The CDR3 spans 12 residues. CDR3 coding DNA: TGTGCCTGGAGTAGGGGGGAGGGTGAAGCTTTCTTT. As protein: CAWSRGEGEAFF.

This clonotype was observed a few times. This sequence joins TRBV10-1 and TRBJ1-1; D unresolved. This CDR3 comprises 13 residues. CDR1 and CDR2 from the germline V gene are WNHNN and SYGVQD (reference sequence). Trimming took off 3 bases at V and 3 bases at J, with 8 bases between the two ends. Written as DNA, the CDR3 is TGCGCCAGCAGTGACTCGCTGGACACTGAAGCTTTCTTT. Translating gives CASSDSLDTEAFF.

V is TRBV7-2 and J is TRBJ2-7, with D perhaps given as TRBD1 or TRBD2 (5 bases each). V lost 5 bases to trimming and J lost 4 bases, with 15 bases between them. Germline-derived CDR1 and CDR2 are SGHTA and FQGNSA. The CDR3 contains 14 residues. CDR3 sequence (DNA): TGTGCCAGCAGCCCGGGACCGGAGACGTACGAGCAGTACTTC. Translated: CASSPGPETYEQYF.

This clonotype came up many times. V gene TRBV28 combines with J gene TRBJ1-6; D might be TRBD1 (5 bases). Germline-derived CDR1 and CDR2 are MDHEN and SYDVKM. The CDR3 spans 12 residues. Trimming left V 7 bases short and J 10 bases short, with 11 bases between. The CDR3 coding sequence is TGTGCCAGCAAGGAGGGGCAATCACCCCTCCACTTT. This sequence encodes CASKEGQSPLHF.

This clonotype was observed a handful of times. V usage is TRBV15 and J usage is TRBJ1-2, with 9 bases fitting TRBD1. CDR3 length: 14 amino acids. Per the germline V gene, CDR1 is LNHNV and CDR2 is YYDKDF (reference sequence). The V and J ends lost 5 bases and 6 bases, in that order; junction bases with no gene match: 7. DNA of the CDR3: TGTGCCACCAGCTCGCCGGGACAGGGAAATGGCTACACCTTC. Protein product: CATSSPGQGNGYTF.

This clonotype was seen a few times. V usage is TRBV28 and J usage is TRBJ2-7; no definite D call. Looked up from germline, CDR1 is MDHEN and CDR2 is SYDVKM. V was shortened by 8 bases and J by 6 bases, with 14 bases between the two germline ends. The CDR3 extends over 12 amino acids. CDR3 DNA: TGTGCCAGCCTACGTCAATTCGGCGAGCAGTACTTC. Residues: CASLRQFGEQYF. Based on the CDR3 plus reference TRBV28 and TRBJ2-7, the full variable domain is DVKVTQSSRYLVKRTGEKVFLECVQDMDHENMFWYRQDPGLGLRLIYFSYDVKMKEKGDIPEGYSVSREKKERFSLILESASTNQTSMYLCASLRQFGEQYFGPGTRLTVT.

This clonotype was seen many times. The V and J genes are TRBV18 and TRBJ1-1; D is unresolved. Trimming took off 1 base at V and 0 bases at J, with 3 bases between the two ends. In germline, CDR1 is KGHSH, CDR2 LQKENI. The CDR3 spans 13 residues. The CDR3 here is CASSPQMNTEAFF. The CDR3 nucleotides read TGTGCCAGCTCACCACAGATGAACACTGAAGCTTTCTTT. Together with reference TRBV18 and TRBJ1-1, the CDR3 gives the full variable domain: NAGVMQNPRHLVRRRGQEARLRCSPMKGHSHVYWYRQLPEEGLKFMVYLQKENIIDESGMPKERFSAEFPKEGPSILRIQQVVRGDSAAYFCASSPQMNTEAFFGQGTRLTVV.

A few counts support this clonotype. This chain connects TRBV14 to TRBJ1-4; a weak D match, TRBD1 (6 bases). This CDR3 has 15 residues. Trimming took 4 bases from V and 1 from J, leaving 10 bases between them. The germline V gene has CDR1 SGHDN and CDR2 FVKESK. The CDR3 is CASSPAGVTNEKLFF. Written as DNA, the CDR3 is TGTGCCAGCAGCCCTGCAGGGGTAACTAATGAAAAACTGTTTTTT. The full variable domain, completed using reference TRBV14 and TRBJ1-4, is EAGVTQFPSHSVIEKGQTVTLRCDPISGHDNLYWYRRVMGKEIKFLLHFVKESKQDESGMPNNRFLAERTGGTYSTLKVQPAELEDSGVYFCASSPAGVTNEKLFFGSGTQLSVL.

This clonotype is classed as medium-sized. The rearrangement uses TRBV28 and TRBJ1-2, with D perhaps matching TRBD1 (6 bases). V shed 3 bases and J shed 7 bases, with 15 bases lying between them. CDR1 and CDR2 (germline): MDHEN, SYDVKM. The length of the CDR3 is 14 residues. Written as DNA, the CDR3 is TGTGCCAGCAGTTTGGGTCTACAGGGCTTTGGCTACACCTTC. The encoded protein is CASSLGLQGFGYTF.

Within the sample, this clonotype is medium-sized. This chain links TRBV7-9 with TRBJ1-5, with D unresolved. V gave up 2 bases and J gave up 5 bases, with 7 bases separating them. The CDR3 has 13 amino acids. Germline-derived CDR1 and CDR2 are SEHNR and FQNEAQ (reference sequence). The CDR3 reads CASSLRRDQPQHF. In DNA form, the CDR3 reads TGTGCCAGCAGCTTACGAAGGGATCAGCCCCAGCATTTT.

The chain's CDR3 is CASSRTASHNSPLHF. CDR3 nucleotide sequence: TGTGCCAGCAGTCGGACGGCCAGTCATAATTCACCCCTCCACTTT. The chain recombines TRBV2 with TRBJ1-6; D is unresolved. The V end lost 5 bases, the J end lost 5 bases, and 13 bases lay between the germline ends. This CDR3 has 15 amino acids. Germline V lookup: CDR1 SNHLY, CDR2 FYNNEI.

This chain links TRBV20-1 with TRBJ1-5, with D hard to call. Germline V gene lookup returns CDR1 DFQATT and CDR2 SNEGSKA (reference sequence). V was shortened by 0 bases and J by 0 bases, with 9 bases between the two germline ends. CDR3 size: 15 residues. In nucleotides, the CDR3 is TGCAGTGCTAGAGAGGGTCTCCTTAGCAATCAGCCCCAGCATTTT. Its protein product is CSAREGLLSNQPQHF.

V usage is TRBV7-8 and J usage is TRBJ1-1; D is ambiguous. CDR1 is SGHVS, CDR2 FQNEAQ, per germline. The V end was cut by 1 base, the J end by 5 bases, with 17 bases between. The CDR3 runs 16 residues. The CDR3 DNA sequence: TGTGCCAGCAGCTTAGTATCGGCAACAGTGGGTACTGAAGCTTTCTTT. It specifies CASSLVSATVGTEAFF. Looking up the rest from reference TRBV7-8 and TRBJ1-1 gives the full variable domain: GAGVSQSPRYKVAKRGQDVALRCDPISGHVSLFWYQQALGQGPEFLTYFQNEAQLDKSGLPSDRFFAERPEGSVSTLKIQRTQQEDSAVYLCASSLVSATVGTEAFFGQGTRLTVV.